The 21 T cell receptor beta chains below come from one sample, sequenced in a study of OX40 agonist ivuxolimab in advanced cancers. The assay was immunoSEQ multiplex PCR, and TCRdb's table has in-frame clones only and misses some. The table lists about 87,000 clones, 80% to 90% of them singletons. The starting material was CD4+ or CD8+ T cells sorted from blood, obtained in a trial of the OX40 agonist ivuxolimab. All receptors come from an adult with an advanced solid tumor such as melanoma, head and neck, liver or kidney cancer.

The rearrangement joins TRBV2 to TRBJ1-5; 8 nucleotides line up with TRBD1. J lost 5 bases, V lost 1 base, and 7 bases had no gene match. Germline V gene sequence: CDR1 SNHLY, CDR2 FYNNEI. The CDR3 length is 16 residues. The CDR3 reads CASSEEATGVDQPQHF. The DNA for the CDR3 is TGTGCCAGCAGTGAAGAGGCGACAGGGGTCGATCAGCCCCAGCATTTT.

Here the CDR3 reads CASSLKFGDRNTEAFF. The CDR3 coding sequence is TGTGCCAGCAGCCTCAAATTCGGGGATCGGAACACTGAAGCTTTCTTT. The rearrangement joins TRBV11-2 to TRBJ1-1; D gene ambiguous. The V gene's germline CDR1 is SGHAT and CDR2 FQNNGV. Trimming removed 5 bases at V and 1 base at J, with 17 bases between. The length of the CDR3 is 16 residues.

This chain joins TRBV19 and TRBJ2-3, with 10 bases lining up with TRBD1. From germline, CDR1 is LNHDA and CDR2 SQIVND (reference sequence). CDR3 length equals 16 residues. J lost 6 bases, V lost 5 bases, and 11 bases had no gene match. As DNA, the CDR3 is TGTGCCAGTAGTCCCTCCAGACAGGGGGCAGGGGATACGCAGTATTTT. Translated, it gives CASSPSRQGAGDTQYF.

This clone was recorded only once. V is TRBV2 and J is TRBJ1-2; possible D gene TRBD1, 5 bases. This CDR3 spans 11 amino acids. Trimming took off 1 base at V and 14 bases at J, with 11 bases between the two ends. CDR1 and CDR2 from the germline V gene are SNHLY and FYNNEI. The CDR3 nucleotides read TGTGCCAGCAGTGAAGTGGCAGGGAGGACCTTC. Residues: CASSEVAGRTF.

The chain links TRBV7-2 to TRBJ2-3; TRBD2 matches at 12 bases. Per the germline V gene, CDR1 is SGHTA and CDR2 is FQGNSA. V shed 7 bases and J 4 bases; nucleotides not matched to a gene: 15. The CDR3 loop spans 18 amino acids. CDR3 region: CASNSLPQLAGGSDTQYF. CDR3 DNA sequence: TGTGCCAGCAACTCCCTGCCCCAACTAGCGGGAGGCTCAGATACGCAGTATTTT.

J is TRBJ1-2 and V is TRBV7-3; 10 bases are shared with TRBD1. The junction had 8 bases not matched to a gene; V was cut back by 5 bases and J by 11 bases. Germline values: CDR1 SGHTA, CDR2 FQGTGA. The CDR3 is made up of 13 amino acids. The CDR3 coding sequence is TGTGCCAGCAGCCTTGGGACAGGGGAGGATTACACCTTC. Its translation: CASSLGTGEDYTF.

This chain links TRBV6-1 with TRBJ1-5; no reliable D call. The length of the CDR3 is 14 residues. The germline V gene encodes CDR1 MNHNS and CDR2 SASEGT. The ends were cut back, 7 bases at V and 5 bases at J, with 15 bases in the middle. CDR3 amino acids: CASKKDGFYQPQHF. The CDR3 coding sequence is TGTGCCAGCAAAAAAGATGGCTTCTATCAGCCCCAGCATTTT.

The J gene is TRBJ2-7, the V gene TRBV7-9; D is possibly TRBD1 (6 bases). Germline V gene lookup returns CDR1 SEHNR and CDR2 FQNEAQ (reference sequence). The CDR3 has 14 residues. Trimming took off 4 bases at V and 3 bases at J, with 13 bases between the two ends. The CDR3 nucleotides read TGTGCCAGCAGCTCAACCGGGACACACTACGAGCAGTACTTC. This encodes CASSSTGTHYEQYF.

The CDR3 loop is CASSLGGSGEETQYF. CDR3 sequence (DNA): TGTGCCAGCAGCCTAGGAGGTAGCGGGGAAGAGACCCAGTACTTC. This rearrangement joins TRBV7-9 to TRBJ2-5, with 8 bases fitting TRBD2. The length of the CDR3 is 15 residues. J was trimmed by 3 bases and V by 5 bases; bases with no gene match: 8. The germline CDR1 and CDR2 sequences are SEHNR and FQNEAQ (reference sequence).

The chain joins TRBV30 to TRBJ2-1; either TRBD1 or TRBD2 may supply D (6 bases each). Trimming left V 1 base short and J 2 bases short, with 12 bases between. CDR1 and CDR2 (germline): GTSNPN, SVGIG (reference sequence). The CDR3 loop spans 15 amino acids. DNA of the CDR3: TGTGCCTGGAGTGATCAAGGGGGGCCCTACAATGAGCAGTTCTTC. This sequence encodes CAWSDQGGPYNEQFF.

The chain links TRBV9 to TRBJ2-5, with TRBD1 matching over 7 bases. The CDR3 loop spans 14 amino acids. Germline V CDR1 and CDR2: SGDLS, YYNGEE. The junction had 5 bases not matched to a gene; V was cut back by 0 bases and J by 6 bases. The CDR3 DNA sequence: TGTGCCAGCAGCGTAGGACAGGGCGCGAAGACCCAGTACTTC. It specifies CASSVGQGAKTQYF.

The rearrangement links TRBV18 to TRBJ1-4; 11 bases line up with TRBD1. Germline V gene data show CDR1 as KGHSH and CDR2 as LQKENI. The ends lost 5 bases at V and 7 bases at J; junction bases unmatched: 6. The length of the CDR3 is 15 residues. CDR3 sequence reads: CASSERTGGVEKLFF. CDR3 nucleotides: TGTGCCAGCTCAGAGCGGACAGGGGGCGTTGAAAAACTGTTTTTT.

V is TRBV6-6 and J is TRBJ1-1; no definite D call. There are 13 residues in the CDR3. Germline values: CDR1 MNHNY, CDR2 SVGAGI (reference sequence). The germline V and J ends were trimmed by 2 bases and 1 base, with 5 bases remaining between them. Written as DNA, the CDR3 is TGTGCCAGCAGTTACCTAGGGAACACTGAAGCTTTCTTT. This codes for CASSYLGNTEAFF.

The genes are TRBV4-1 and TRBJ1-5, with D possibly being TRBD1 (6 bases). V was cut by 1 base and J by 6 bases, with 13 bases left in between. Germline-derived CDR1 and CDR2 are MGHRA and YSYEKL. The CDR3 is made up of 15 amino acids. CDR3 coding DNA: TGCGCCAGCAGCCAAGCGGGCAGGGACACTCAGCCCCAGCATTTT. Protein sequence: CASSQAGRDTQPQHF.

CDR3 amino acids: CSVGPGLAEWGPYEQYF. Written as DNA, the CDR3 is TGCAGCGTTGGGCCGGGACTAGCGGAGTGGGGTCCCTACGAGCAGTACTTC. V is TRBV29-1 and J is TRBJ2-7; 11 bases are a match to TRBD2. The V and J ends lost 4 bases and 2 bases, in that order; junction bases with no gene match: 13. The CDR3 length is 17 residues. From germline, CDR1 is SQVTM and CDR2 ANQGSEA.

The chain recombines TRBV2 with TRBJ1-5; 9 bases line up with TRBD1. The CDR3 spans 14 residues. Trimming cost V 5 bases and J 4 bases; bases outside gene matches: 3. The germline V gene has CDR1 SNHLY and CDR2 FYNNEI. Written as DNA, the CDR3 is TGTGCCAGCAGTTCACAGGGGGCGAATCAGCCCCAGCATTTT. This codes for CASSSQGANQPQHF.

In its sample, this clone was seen a few times. The CDR3 sequence: CAWSVPGGRSPLHF. The CDR3, as DNA: TGTGCCTGGAGTGTACCTGGGGGCAGGTCACCCCTCCACTTT. This rearrangement joins TRBV30 to TRBJ1-6; maybe TRBD1 (6 bases). The CDR3 is 14 amino acids. CDR1 is GTSNPN and CDR2 is SVGIG in the germline V gene (reference sequence). Trimming took off 0 bases at V and 10 bases at J, with 13 bases between the two ends.

The CDR3 reads CASQGAVFDSPLHF. In DNA form, the CDR3 reads TGCGCCAGCCAGGGGGCGGTTTTCGATTCACCCCTCCACTTT. The V and J genes are TRBV5-1 and TRBJ1-6, with 8 nucleotides matching TRBD1. Per the germline V gene, CDR1 is SGHRS and CDR2 is YFSETQ. V lost 7 bases, J lost 8 bases, and 8 bases stayed unmatched. The CDR3 is made up of 14 amino acids.

This chain connects TRBV6-1 to TRBJ1-2; TRBD1 might be the D (6 bases). In germline, CDR1 is MNHNS, CDR2 SASEGT. This CDR3 has 14 amino acids. Trimming cost V 3 bases and J 8 bases, with 16 bases left between them. For the CDR3, the DNA is TGTGCCAGCAGTGACCGGACAGAGGGAAGAGGCTACACCTTC. Residues: CASSDRTEGRGYTF.

This chain connects TRBV9 to TRBJ2-1; D perhaps matches TRBD1 (6 bases). Germline V gives CDR1 SGDLS, CDR2 YYNGEE. V lost 0 bases, J lost 9 bases, and 19 bases lay in between. The CDR3 is made up of 16 amino acids. CDR3 amino acids: CASSVAMAAGGVEQFF. The CDR3 nucleotides read TGTGCCAGCAGCGTAGCGATGGCCGCTGGGGGCGTTGAGCAGTTCTTC. Full variable domain (outside the CDR3, taken from reference TRBV9 and TRBJ2-1): DSGVTQTPKHLITATGQRVTLRCSPRSGDLSVYWYQQSLDQGLQFLIQYYNGEERAKGNILERFSAQQFPDLHSELNLSSLELGDSALYFCASSVAMAAGGVEQFFGPGTRLTVL.

The V and J genes are TRBV6-5 and TRBJ2-5, with TRBD1 as a possible D gene (5 bases). Germline-derived CDR1 and CDR2 are MNHEY and SVGAGI. Trimming removed 3 bases at V and 9 bases at J, with 20 bases between. The CDR3 contains 15 residues. CDR3 bases: TGTGCCAGCAGTTATATGACTGGGGCCTCATGGGCCCAGTACTTC. This translates into CASSYMTGASWAQYF.